This T cell receptor (beta chain) was sequenced for a study of shared clonotypes between healthy human individuals. Sequencing was performed with immunoSEQ multiplex PCR; in TCRdb, only in-frame clones are kept and a portion is missing. The sample holds nearly 750,000 clones, 55% to 80% seen once. Germline CDR1 is SGHDN and CDR2 is FVKESK. CDR3 size: 15 residues. V lost 3 bases, J lost 3 bases, and 2 bases stayed unmatched. Investigators divided CD4+ cells into CD45RA+ naive and CD45RA-negative memory subsets. Sequenced input: memory CD4+ T cells sorted from blood. The sample's subset: CD45RA-negative fraction. V is TRBV14 and J is TRBJ2-1, with 10 bases identical to TRBD2. The sequence derives from a woman aged 30 to 39 in good health. The CDR3 here is CASSHIAGGYNEQFF. The CDR3, as DNA: TGTGCCAGCAGCCATATAGCGGGAGGCTACAATGAGCAGTTCTTC.